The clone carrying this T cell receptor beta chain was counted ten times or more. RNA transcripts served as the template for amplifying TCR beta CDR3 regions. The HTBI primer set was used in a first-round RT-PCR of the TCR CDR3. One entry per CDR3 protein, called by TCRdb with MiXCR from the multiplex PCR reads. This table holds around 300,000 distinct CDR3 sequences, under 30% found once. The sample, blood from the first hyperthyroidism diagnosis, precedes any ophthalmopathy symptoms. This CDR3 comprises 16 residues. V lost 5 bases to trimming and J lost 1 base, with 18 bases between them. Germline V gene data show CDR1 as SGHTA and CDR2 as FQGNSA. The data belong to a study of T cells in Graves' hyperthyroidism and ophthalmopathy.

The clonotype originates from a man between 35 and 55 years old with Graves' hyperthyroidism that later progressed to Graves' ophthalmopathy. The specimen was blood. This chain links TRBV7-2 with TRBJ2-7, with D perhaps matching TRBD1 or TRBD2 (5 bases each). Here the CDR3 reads CASSKAPGRSSYEQYF. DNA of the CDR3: TGTGCCAGCAGCAAAGCTCCGGGACGGTCTTCCTACGAGCAGTACTTC. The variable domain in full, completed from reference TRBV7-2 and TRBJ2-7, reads GAGVSQSPSNKVTEKGKDVELRCDPISGHTALYWYRQSLGQGLEFLIYFQGNSAPDKSGLPSDRFSAERTGGSVSTLTIQRTQQEDSAVYLCASSKAPGRSSYEQYFGPGTRLTVT.